The next 28 T cell receptor beta chains were all read from a single sample in a study of a mutant IDH1 vaccine in newly diagnosed glioma. The method was immunoSEQ multiplex PCR; TCRdb's version includes in-frame clones alone and lacks a portion of them. The sample contains 31,000 or so clones, approximately 84% of which appear only once. The time point here: week 47, end of study. The study gave 300 ug of mutant IDH1 20-mer peptide per vaccine dose, with topical imiquimod. These receptors have no known antigen. Specimen: PBMCs, collected from a glioma patient whose treatment included an IDH1 peptide vaccine. The origin of the receptors is a man younger than 40 with glioma.

The rearrangement links TRBV6-1 to TRBJ1-5; 7 positions agree with TRBD1. V shed 2 bases, J shed 0 bases, and the junction held 16 bases outside the gene matches. This CDR3 region has 20 residues. Germline CDR1 MNHNS, CDR2 SASEGT. The CDR3 nucleotides are TGTGCCAGCAGTGAATTTATTACAGGCCCCAGGGGGTATAGCAATCAGCCCCAGCATTTT. Protein: CASSEFITGPRGYSNQPQHF.

This clone is a singleton in its sample. This chain links TRBV2 with TRBJ2-7, with TRBD1 as a possible D gene (6 bases). Germline V lookup: CDR1 SNHLY, CDR2 FYNNEI. The CDR3 is made up of 15 amino acids. Deletions cut 1 base from V and 2 bases from J, with 12 bases between. The CDR3 sequence is CASSEGRTVPYEQYF. CDR3 coding DNA: TGTGCCAGCAGTGAAGGAAGGACAGTTCCCTACGAGCAGTACTTC.

The chain combines TRBV4-2 with TRBJ2-3, with 7 bases matching TRBD1. With V trimmed by 4 bases and J by 4 bases, 14 bases remained unmatched. This CDR3 is 17 amino acids long. Germline-derived CDR1 and CDR2 are LGHNA and YNFKEQ. CDR3: CASSRQTQGIGPDTQYF. The CDR3, as DNA: TGTGCCAGCAGCCGCCAAACACAGGGGATTGGGCCAGATACGCAGTATTTT.

The rearrangement joins TRBV7-2 to TRBJ2-3; 7 nucleotides match TRBD2. The CDR3 length is 14 residues. CDR1 is SGHTA and CDR2 is FQGNSA in the germline V gene. Trimming took 4 bases from V and 6 from J; bases not matched to a gene: 7. Written as DNA, the CDR3 is TGTGCCAGCAGCTGGACTAGAATGGGGGATACGCAGTATTTT. This encodes CASSWTRMGDTQYF.

V usage is TRBV7-8 and J usage is TRBJ1-5; TRBD1 agrees at 11 bases. The germline CDR1 and CDR2 sequences are SGHVS and FQNEAQ. Trimming cost V 5 bases and J 5 bases; bases outside gene matches: 5. CDR3 length: 15 amino acids. CDR3 DNA: TGTGCCAGCAGCCGGGGACAGGGGGATCATCAGCCCCAGCATTTT. This translates into CASSRGQGDHQPQHF.

The chain has TRBV10-3 and TRBJ2-7; D may be TRBD1 or TRBD2 (6 bases each). Germline loops: CDR1 ENHRY, CDR2 SYGVKD. The CDR3 runs to 12 residues. V was trimmed by 8 bases and J by 3 bases, leaving 11 bases between them. CDR3: CAIRGDNYEQYF. Here the CDR3 DNA reads TGTGCCATCCGCGGGGACAACTACGAGCAGTACTTC.

This sequence joins TRBV18 and TRBJ1-3; tentatively, D is TRBD1 (5 bases). The CDR3 sequence is 14 residues long. Germline values: CDR1 KGHSH, CDR2 LQKENI. V shed 3 bases and J shed 4 bases, with 10 bases lying between them. CDR3 region: CASSPQGSGNTIYF. In DNA form, the CDR3 reads TGTGCCAGCTCACCCCAGGGTTCCGGAAACACCATATATTTT.

This clone was counted only a few times. The J gene is TRBJ1-2, the V gene TRBV19, with D possibly TRBD1 on 5 matching bases. The V end lost 6 bases, the J end lost 5 bases, and 16 bases lay between the germline ends. CDR3 length: 14 amino acids. Germline lookup yields CDR1 LNHDA and CDR2 SQIVND (reference sequence). DNA of the CDR3: TGTGCCAGTAGCCCCCGGGGGGTCGGGTATGGCTACACCTTC. Protein product: CASSPRGVGYGYTF.

The chain recombines TRBV30 with TRBJ1-3, with D unclear. Per the germline V gene, CDR1 is GTSNPN and CDR2 is SVGIG (reference sequence). The CDR3 extends over 11 amino acids. V was clipped by 0 bases and J by 8 bases, with 5 bases between them. CDR3 protein: CAWSVKDTIYF. The CDR3 DNA sequence: TGTGCCTGGAGTGTGAAAGACACCATATATTTT.

This clone was found once. The chain combines TRBV7-2 with TRBJ2-3; D gene ambiguous. V lost 3 bases to trimming and J lost 2 bases, with 9 bases between them. Germline V gene sequence: CDR1 SGHTA, CDR2 FQGNSA. The CDR3 loop spans 14 amino acids. Here the CDR3 reads CASSFERYTDTQYF. CDR3 nucleotides: TGTGCCAGCAGCTTTGAACGGTACACAGATACGCAGTATTTT.

V and J are TRBV4-3 and TRBJ1-2, with a possible D match to TRBD1 (5 bases). The CDR3 sequence is 16 residues long. Germline CDR1 is LGHNA and CDR2 is YSLEER. Trimming shortened V by 0 bases and J by 8 bases, and 19 bases separated the two germline ends. The CDR3, as DNA: TGCGCCAGCAGCCAAGATATATCCAGGGTTCATGGCGGCTACACCTTC. Its translation: CASSQDISRVHGGYTF.

This clone came up once. This chain connects TRBV30 to TRBJ2-2; TRBD2 matches 8 bases. The CDR3 loop spans 15 amino acids. In germline, CDR1 is GTSNPN, CDR2 SVGIG (reference sequence). V lost 2 bases to trimming and J lost 0 bases; unmatched junction nucleotides: 2. The CDR3 loop reads CAWSRLAPNTGELFF. The CDR3 nucleotides read TGTGCCTGGAGTCGACTAGCGCCGAACACCGGGGAGCTGTTTTTT.

This clone was counted once. DNA for the CDR3: TGTGCCAGCAGCTTTAGACAGGGAACGGTTGAAGCTTTCTTT. Amino acids: CASSFRQGTVEAFF. The V call is TRBV7-2, the J call TRBJ1-1; 7 bases match TRBD1. Trimming removed 3 bases from V and 7 bases from J; junction bases left unmatched: 8. CDR1 is SGHTA, CDR2 FQGNSA, per germline. The CDR3 sequence is 14 residues long.

The gene calls are TRBV5-1 and TRBJ2-3, with 10 bases matching TRBD2. Germline loops: CDR1 SGHRS, CDR2 YFSETQ. The length of the CDR3 is 14 residues. The V segment lost 6 bases and the J segment 1 base; nucleotides outside the gene matches: 2. The CDR3 region has the DNA TGCGCCAGCACCCTAGCGGGGGGCACAGATACGCAGTATTTT. Protein sequence: CASTLAGGTDTQYF.

The chain carries TRBV5-5 and TRBJ2-1; 7 bases are a match to TRBD2. The CDR3 sequence is 16 residues long. Germline V gene lookup returns CDR1 SGHKS and CDR2 YYEKEE (reference sequence). J was trimmed by 1 base and V by 2 bases; bases with no gene match: 6. The DNA for the CDR3 is TGTGCCAGCAGCTTTCGAGGCGGGAGTTCCTACAATGAGCAGTTCTTC. Translating gives CASSFRGGSSYNEQFF.

V and J are TRBV5-1 and TRBJ2-1; 10 bases match TRBD1. The junction had 6 bases not matched to a gene; V was cut back by 1 base and J by 8 bases. Per germline, CDR1 SGHRS and CDR2 YFSETQ. The CDR3 runs 15 residues. The CDR3: CASSLMGQGSYEQFF. CDR3 in DNA: TGCGCCAGCAGCTTGATGGGACAGGGGTCTTATGAGCAGTTCTTC.

V is TRBV27 and J is TRBJ2-2; no firm D call. The CDR3 totals 13 residues. V was pared by 3 bases and J by 3 bases, with 5 bases between. Germline CDR1 is MNHEY and CDR2 is SMNVEV (reference sequence). Here the CDR3 DNA reads TGTGCCAGCAGTTTGACTCACACCGGGGAGCTGTTTTTT. Protein product: CASSLTHTGELFF.

This chain uses TRBV7-9 with TRBJ1-1, with D perhaps TRBD1 (5 bases). From germline, CDR1 is SEHNR and CDR2 FQNEAQ (reference sequence). Trimming left V 2 bases short and J 1 base short, with 11 bases between. The CDR3 is 15 residues long. The CDR3 is CASSLLGTGNTEAFF. CDR3 nucleotides: TGTGCCAGCAGCTTATTAGGGACTGGGAACACTGAAGCTTTCTTT.

The chain is built from TRBV18 and TRBJ1-1; 12 bases are a match to TRBD1. J lost 5 bases, V lost 4 bases, and 11 bases had no gene match. Germline V CDR1 and CDR2: KGHSH, LQKENI. The CDR3 runs 17 residues. The CDR3 sequence: CASSRRRDRGLETEAFF. The DNA of the CDR3 is TGTGCCAGCTCACGACGCCGGGACAGGGGGCTGGAGACTGAAGCTTTCTTT.

This sequence joins TRBV30 and TRBJ1-5; no firm D call. Germline lookup yields CDR1 GTSNPN and CDR2 SVGIG (reference sequence). Trimming left V 4 bases short and J 5 bases short, with 12 bases between. This CDR3 is 13 amino acids long. CDR3 bases: TGTGCCTGGACCCCGGCCAGAGATCAGCCCCAGCATTTT. Its protein product is CAWTPARDQPQHF.

This clone was counted only a few times. The chain has TRBV7-9 and TRBJ1-1, with a tentative D call TRBD1 (5 bases). The germline CDR1 and CDR2 sequences are SEHNR and FQNEAQ (reference sequence). Trimming took 5 bases from V and 9 from J, leaving 10 bases between them. The CDR3 has 11 residues. The CDR3 coding sequence is TGTGCCAGCAGCAGGACACCCCAAGCTTTCTTT. Amino acids: CASSRTPQAFF.

The chain links TRBV30 to TRBJ1-2; D gene ambiguous. Trimming took off 0 bases at V and 8 bases at J, with 7 bases between the two ends. The CDR3 has 11 residues. Germline assignment: CDR1 GTSNPN and CDR2 SVGIG (reference sequence). The CDR3 DNA is TGTGCCTGGAGTGTACTTGAGGGCTACACCTTC. It specifies CAWSVLEGYTF. Complete variable domain (other parts from reference TRBV30 and TRBJ1-2): SQTIHQWPATLVQPVGSPLSLECTVEGTSNPNLYWYRQAAGRGLQLLFYSVGIGQISSEVPQNLSASRPQDRQFILSSKKLLLSDSGFYLCAWSVLEGYTFGSGTRLTVV.

CDR3: CAISDTPQGRYGYTF. CDR3 DNA: TGTGCCATCAGTGATACACCCCAGGGAAGGTATGGCTACACCTTC. The chain recombines TRBV10-3 with TRBJ1-2, with D possibly being TRBD1 (5 bases). The CDR3 length is 15 residues. Germline CDR1 and CDR2: ENHRY and SYGVKD. V dropped 3 bases and J dropped 5 bases, with 16 bases sitting between them.

This clone was recorded only once. The chain combines TRBV7-8 with TRBJ1-1; D might be TRBD1 (5 bases). This CDR3 has 12 amino acids. Trimming removed 2 bases from V and 8 bases from J, with 9 bases in between. Germline V gene data show CDR1 as SGHVS and CDR2 as FQNEAQ. DNA for the CDR3: TGTGCCAGCAGCTTAAGCGGGGACGAAGCTTTCTTT. It specifies CASSLSGDEAFF.

The chain carries TRBV6-5 and TRBJ2-2; D gene uncertain. The CDR3 consists of 14 residues. V was clipped by 5 bases and J by 4 bases, with 11 bases between them. Germline CDR1 MNHEY, CDR2 SVGAGI. Here the CDR3 DNA reads TGTGCCAGCAGTCCCCTTTTCGCCACCGGGGAGCTGTTTTTT. This sequence encodes CASSPLFATGELFF.

The rearrangement joins TRBV9 to TRBJ2-6; maybe TRBD1 (6 bases). V was clipped by 4 bases and J by 0 bases, with 11 bases between them. The germline gives CDR1 SGDLS, CDR2 YYNGEE. The CDR3 is made up of 16 amino acids. The CDR3 sequence is CASSRTGLSGANVLTF. DNA of the CDR3: TGTGCCAGCAGCCGCACAGGGCTCTCTGGGGCCAACGTCCTGACTTTC.

This CDR3 reads CASSLVREYEQYF. CDR3 in DNA: TGTGCCAGCAGCTTAGTCAGGGAATACGAGCAGTACTTC. The genes are TRBV7-2 and TRBJ2-7, with a possible D match to TRBD1 (5 bases). The CDR3 runs to 13 residues. Germline V lookup: CDR1 SGHTA, CDR2 FQGNSA. V was shortened by 1 base and J by 4 bases, with 8 bases between the two germline ends.

The J gene is TRBJ2-5, the V gene TRBV5-1, with 7 bases lining up with TRBD1. Unmatched junction bases numbered 13, after V lost 0 bases and J lost 5 bases. The germline gives CDR1 SGHRS, CDR2 YFSETQ. The CDR3 contains 17 residues. CDR3 in DNA: TGCGCCAGCAGCTTGGAATACAGGGGTTCCAAAGGCGAGACCCAGTACTTC. This gives the protein CASSLEYRGSKGETQYF.